Listed below are T cell receptor beta chains from one sample, sequenced in a study of T cell changes during pregnancy in multiple sclerosis. Some clones are missing from TCRdb's copy, which holds only in-frame ones; the method was immunoSEQ multiplex PCR. The sample records about 53,000 clones, about 93% being singletons. Sequencing used CD4+ T cells from peripheral blood mononuclear cells, obtained in the third trimester of pregnancy. These receptors were obtained from a female donor with multiple sclerosis, enrolled in a pregnancy study. The CDR3 runs from the conserved cysteine through the conserved F or W. D genes are given only for firm matches. Only part of the rows carry a size: once, few, many, or a class if the clone is expanded.

D	V	size	J	CDR3	DNA
TRBD1	TRBV2	.	TRBJ1-4	CASSVSQGALGIGYEKLFF	TGTGCCAGCAGTGTTTCTCAGGGGGCGTTGGGGATCGGATATGAAAAACTGTTTTTT
TRBD1	TRBV19	.	TRBJ2-5	CASSIRDRGYETQYF	TGTGCCAGTAGTATCCGGGACAGGGGTTACGAGACCCAGTACTTC
TRBD2	TRBV6-1	.	TRBJ2-5	CASSEFPGLDQTQYF	TGTGCCAGCAGTGAATTTCCGGGACTAGATCAGACCCAGTACTTC
TRBD1	TRBV15	.	TRBJ1-3	CATSRDRGQGNTIYF	TGTGCCACCAGCAGAGATAGGGGACAGGGAAACACCATATATTTT
.	TRBV30	.	TRBJ1-3	CAWRLEGAGNTIYF	TGTGCCTGGAGGCTAGAGGGGGCTGGAAACACCATATATTTT
TRBD1	TRBV7-9	few	TRBJ1-6	CASSLDRGFYNSPLHF	TGTGCCAGCAGCTTAGACAGGGGCTTCTATAATTCACCCCTCCACTTT
.	TRBV7-6	once	TRBJ1-4	CATKAENANEKLFF	TGTGCCACAAAAGCTGAGAACGCTAATGAAAAACTGTTTTTT
.	TRBV7-3	.	TRBJ2-3	CASSLNGGQVDTQYF	TGTGCCAGCAGCTTAAACGGGGGGCAGGTAGATACGCAGTATTTT
.	TRBV6-1	.	TRBJ1-4	CASSVSGSEKLFF	TGTGCCAGCAGTGTCAGTGGCAGTGAAAAACTGTTTTTT
TRBD1	TRBV7-9	once	TRBJ2-3	CASSFFRGFDTQYF	TGTGCCAGCAGCTTCTTCAGGGGGTTCGATACGCAGTATTTT
.	TRBV18	once	TRBJ2-6	CASSPSVGGAAGANVLTF	TGTGCCAGCTCACCATCGGTGGGGGGGGCGGCCGGGGCCAACGTCCTGACTTTC
.	TRBV19	.	TRBJ1-2	CASSIGVGNYGYTF	TGTGCCAGTAGTATCGGGGTGGGCAACTATGGCTACACCTTC
TRBD1	TRBV27	.	TRBJ1-2	CASNGGGFGGYTF	TGTGCCAGCAACGGAGGGGGCTTCGGTGGCTACACCTTC
.	TRBV19	.	TRBJ2-1	CASSPQGRNEQFF	TGTGCCAGTAGTCCCCAGGGTCGCAATGAGCAGTTCTTC
.	TRBV7-9	.	TRBJ1-2	CASSPLAEGYTF	TGTGCCAGCAGCCCGCTTGCGGAGGGCTACACCTTC
.	TRBV7-9	.	TRBJ1-1	CASSGELNTEAFF	TGTGCCAGCAGCGGAGAGTTGAACACTGAAGCTTTCTTT
.	TRBV5-1	.	TRBJ1-1	CASSLETGPNTEAFF	TGCGCCAGCAGCTTGGAGACAGGTCCGAACACTGAAGCTTTCTTT
.	TRBV5-4	.	TRBJ1-4	CASSTSGQLMKKLFF	TGTGCCAGCAGCACTTCCGGACAGCTAATGAAAAAACTGTTTTTT
.	TRBV6-5	.	TRBJ1-2	CASTAIGEGDYGYTF	TGTGCCAGCACCGCTATCGGGGAGGGTGACTATGGCTACACCTTC
.	TRBV9	.	TRBJ2-2	CASSVAPDTGELFF	TGTGCCAGCAGCGTAGCCCCGGACACCGGGGAGCTGTTTTTT
TRBD1	TRBV5-1	.	TRBJ1-3	CASRRTGPGNTIYF	TGCGCCAGCAGGCGGACAGGGCCCGGAAACACCATATATTTT
TRBD1	TRBV19	.	TRBJ1-2	CASSVDRGVGYTF	TGTGCCAGTAGTGTGGACAGGGGTGTTGGCTACACCTTC
.	TRBV5-4	.	TRBJ1-1	CASSREAETEAFF	TGTGCCAGCAGCCGGGAGGCAGAAACTGAAGCTTTCTTT
.	TRBV6-5	.	TRBJ2-5	CASSYSRQETQYF	TGTGCCAGCAGTTACTCGCGACAAGAGACCCAGTACTTC
.	TRBV18	.	TRBJ2-2	CASSPGRDSGELFF	TGTGCCAGCTCACCAGGCAGGGATAGCGGGGAGCTGTTTTTT
TRBD1	TRBV27	.	TRBJ2-2	CASSLGQGFTGELFF	TGTGCCAGCAGTTTGGGACAGGGATTCACCGGGGAGCTGTTTTTT
.	TRBV5-4	.	TRBJ1-2	CASSSGQNYGYTF	TGTGCCAGCAGCTCGGGACAAAACTATGGCTACACCTTC
TRBD2	TRBV2	.	TRBJ2-2	CASSEAPLGLAGRAGELFF	TGTGCCAGCAGTGAAGCCCCTCTTGGCCTAGCGGGAAGGGCCGGGGAGCTGTTTTTT
.	TRBV18	.	TRBJ2-2	CASSPRRGLTGELFF	TGTGCCAGCTCACCACGGCGGGGCCTCACCGGGGAGCTGTTTTTT
TRBD1	TRBV6-6	.	TRBJ2-7	CASSYSWDRVYEQYF	TGTGCCAGCAGTTACTCGTGGGACAGGGTCTACGAGCAGTACTTC
TRBD1	TRBV5-6	.	TRBJ1-4	CASSSQGARPGEKLFF	TGTGCCAGCAGCTCGCAGGGGGCCCGCCCGGGCGAAAAACTGTTTTTT
.	TRBV7-9	.	TRBJ2-6	CASSLASSVSGANVLTF	TGTGCCAGCAGCTTAGCTAGTTCCGTCTCTGGGGCCAACGTCCTGACTTTC
.	TRBV23-1	.	TRBJ2-2	CASSQSGGRDTGELFF	TGCGCCAGCAGTCAATCCGGGGGGCGCGACACCGGGGAGCTGTTTTTT
.	TRBV6-1	.	TRBJ1-2	CASSEPSGNYGYTF	TGTGCCAGCAGTGAACCCTCGGGAAACTATGGCTACACCTTC
TRBD1	TRBV6-1	.	TRBJ1-6	CASETGGSPLHF	TGTGCCAGCGAAACAGGGGGGTCACCCCTCCACTTT
.	TRBV30	.	TRBJ1-4	CAWSVRVFGGGMQLFF	TGTGCCTGGAGTGTACGAGTTTTTGGTGGGGGGATGCAACTGTTTTTT
.	TRBV29-1	.	TRBJ2-3	CSVITSSAGTDTQYF	TGCAGCGTCATAACTAGCTCGGCGGGCACAGATACGCAGTATTTT
TRBD1	TRBV9	.	TRBJ1-2	CASSVAVGQGGPPKGYTF	TGTGCCAGCAGCGTAGCCGTGGGACAGGGAGGTCCCCCCAAGGGCTACACCTTC
TRBD2	TRBV7-3	.	TRBJ2-3	CASSSGGPPDTQYF	TGTGCCAGCAGTTCGGGGGGGCCCCCAGATACGCAGTATTTT
TRBD2	TRBV9	once	TRBJ2-1	CASSVEGAGSSYNEQFF	TGTGCCAGCAGCGTAGAGGGAGCGGGGAGCTCCTACAATGAGCAGTTCTTC
.	TRBV18	.	TRBJ2-7	CASSPSRGSTYEQYF	TGTGCCAGCTCACCAAGTAGAGGATCGACCTACGAGCAGTACTTC
TRBD1	TRBV4-2	.	TRBJ1-4	CASSQARRGPEDLIEKLFF	TGTGCCAGCAGCCAAGCTAGGAGGGGGCCAGAAGACCTCATTGAAAAACTGTTTTTT
TRBD1	TRBV5-1	.	TRBJ1-2	CASSLGPDRNNYGYTF	TGCGCCAGCAGCTTGGGCCCGGACAGGAATAACTATGGCTACACCTTC
TRBD2	TRBV14	.	TRBJ2-3	CASSPLSGASTDTQYF	TGTGCCAGCAGCCCCTTGAGCGGGGCTAGCACAGATACGCAGTATTTT
.	TRBV7-8	.	TRBJ1-4	CASSYSGGAHEKLFF	TGTGCCAGCAGCTATTCAGGCGGGGCACACGAAAAACTGTTTTTT
TRBD1	TRBV7-9	.	TRBJ2-3	CASSNLIGGLGDTQYF	TGTGCCAGCAGCAATTTAATAGGGGGCCTAGGGGATACGCAGTATTTT
.	TRBV7-3	.	TRBJ2-7	CASSLGSAYEQYF	TGTGCCAGCAGCTTAGGCAGTGCCTACGAGCAGTACTTC
.	TRBV9	few	TRBJ1-1	CASSGKLGQPNTEAFF	TGTGCCAGCAGCGGGAAGCTGGGACAACCGAACACTGAAGCTTTCTTT
.	TRBV7-9	.	TRBJ1-6	CASSLGAGTPLHF	TGTGCCAGCAGCTTAGGTGCGGGGACACCCCTCCACTTT
.	TRBV6-5	once	TRBJ2-7	CASSYSYGYEQYF	TGTGCCAGCAGTTACTCATACGGTTACGAGCAGTACTTC
TRBD1	TRBV5-1	once	TRBJ1-1	CASSREGQDKAFF	TGCGCCAGCAGCCGAGAGGGACAGGACAAAGCTTTCTTT
.	TRBV6-1	.	TRBJ2-7	CASSDREMSSYEQYF	TGTGCCAGCAGTGACCGGGAAATGAGCTCCTACGAGCAGTACTTC
.	TRBV5-5	.	TRBJ1-6	CASSLLPGGMDSPLHF	TGTGCCAGCAGCTTGTTACCCGGAGGTATGGATTCACCCCTCCACTTT
TRBD1	TRBV18	.	TRBJ1-5	CASSPGTGVNQPQHF	TGTGCCAGCTCCCCCGGGACAGGGGTAAATCAGCCCCAGCATTTT
.	TRBV19	.	TRBJ2-7	CASSIVPGTYEQYF	TGTGCCAGTAGTATAGTTCCGGGAACCTACGAGCAGTACTTC
.	TRBV7-9	.	TRBJ1-3	CASSSRPLSSGNTIYF	TGTGCCAGCAGCTCCCGCCCCCTCAGCTCTGGAAACACCATATATTTT
.	TRBV7-3	.	TRBJ1-1	CASSSGGGTEAFF	TGTGCCAGCAGCTCGGGGGGCGGCACTGAAGCTTTCTTT
.	TRBV9	.	TRBJ2-5	CASSVTGLTQETQYF	TGTGCCAGCAGCGTTACGGGACTGACCCAAGAGACCCAGTACTTC
TRBD1	TRBV6-5	.	TRBJ2-2	CASRRTGGFPGELFF	TGTGCCAGCCGCCGGACAGGGGGATTCCCCGGGGAGCTGTTTTTT
TRBD2	TRBV10-3	.	TRBJ2-7	CAISESGGGPYEQYF	TGTGCCATCAGTGAGTCGGGCGGGGGGCCCTACGAGCAGTACTTC